The 32 T cell receptor beta chains listed next were all sequenced from one sample in a study of T cell repertoires in cytomegalovirus infection (dated by TCRdb to about 2019). Instrument on record: Illumina HiSeq 1500. TCRdb passed the public sequencing reads through fastp at Q25 and MiXCR, retaining productive beta sequences. One record per CDR3 amino acid sequence lists the most common genes and DNA. The sample table contains about 900,000 distinct CDR3 sequences; only one count was recorded for 31% of them. Clones ranked in the top ten supply around an eighth of the sample. The antigens for these receptors are not known. Per the publication, the treatment or condition label means: in vitro stimulation with specific CMV peptide epitopes to enrich CMV-specific T cells. The sample consisted of cultured CD8+ T cells from PBMCs, taken from culture after CMV antigen stimulation. Receptors originate from a human donor in good health (CMV status not recorded). Some clones in this sample may be carry-over from other donors' samples.

The chain uses TRBV6-2 or TRBV6-3 and TRBJ2-6; D may be TRBD2 (5 bases). The CDR3 is 18 residues long. V lost 6 bases, J lost 0 bases, and 18 bases lay in between. Germline V gene lookup returns CDR1 MNHEY and CDR2 SVGEGT. In DNA, the CDR3 is TGTGCCAGCAGGGAGAGGGTCTACTATAGCTCTGGGGCCAACGTCCTGACTTTC. Protein product: CASRERVYYSSGANVLTF.

This chain joins TRBV28 and TRBJ2-2; no firm D call. The CDR3 has 14 amino acids. Germline V gives CDR1 MDHEN, CDR2 SYDVKM. With 4 bases removed from V and 3 bases from J, the gap between germline ends came to 9 bases. The CDR3 reads CASSSPLYTGELFF. The DNA of the CDR3 is TGTGCCAGCAGTTCGCCCCTATACACCGGGGAGCTGTTTTTT.

This sequence joins TRBV7-9 and TRBJ1-6; no firm D call. Germline values: CDR1 SEHNR, CDR2 FQNEAQ (reference sequence). With 1 base removed from V and 10 bases from J, the gap between germline ends came to 14 bases. This CDR3 is built from 15 residues. CDR3 coding DNA: TGTGCCAGCAGCTTAGTCTTTATGGGTAGCTCACCCCTCCACTTT. This translates into CASSLVFMGSSPLHF.

This clonotype was counted a few times. The V gene is TRBV19, the J gene TRBJ2-1; D is undetermined. The germline gives CDR1 LNHDA, CDR2 SQIVND (reference sequence). Between the trimmed V and J ends, which lost 0 bases and 6 bases, there was a span of 3 bases. The CDR3 loop spans 12 amino acids. CDR3 coding DNA: TGTGCCAGTAGTATAGACAGCAATGAGCAGTTCTTC. Encoded protein: CASSIDSNEQFF. Looking up the rest from reference TRBV19 and TRBJ2-1 gives the full variable domain: DGGITQSPKYLFRKEGQNVTLSCEQNLNHDAMYWYRQDPGQGLRLIYYSQIVNDFQKGDIAEGYSVSREKKESFPLTVTSAQKNPTAFYLCASSIDSNEQFFGPGTRLTVL.

Notes on this clonotype: One end of the junction varies from germline; a read error may be responsible. The chain is built from TRBV23-1 and TRBJ1-6, with D perhaps TRBD1 (5 bases). TRBV23-1 is labeled an ORF, and its function is uncertain. The CDR3 has 12 amino acids. CDR3 sequence (DNA): TGCGCCAGCAGTCCAGCCCCCCGGCCGGGGGAGTTT. Amino acid sequence: CASSPAPRPGEF.

The rearrangement joins TRBV9 to TRBJ2-3; 9 bases align to TRBD2. This CDR3 has 17 amino acids. Unmatched junction bases numbered 7, after V lost 0 bases and J lost 2 bases. Germline V gives CDR1 SGDLS, CDR2 YYNGEE. The CDR3 protein is CASSVGWSGGITDTQYF. The CDR3 DNA follows: TGTGCCAGCAGCGTAGGGTGGAGCGGGGGGATCACAGATACGCAGTATTTT.

J is TRBJ2-5 and V is TRBV6-2 or TRBV6-3; D possibly corresponds to TRBD2 (6 bases). Germline CDR1 reads MNHEY; CDR2 reads SVGEGT. The germline V and J ends were trimmed by 5 bases and 7 bases, with 14 bases remaining between them. This CDR3 region has 13 residues. The CDR3 bases are TGTGCCAGCAGTGGCGGGACTTCGGCGACCCAGTACTTC. Protein sequence: CASSGGTSATQYF.

The chain has TRBV27 and TRBJ1-2; D is uncertain. There are 16 residues in the CDR3. Trimming stripped 4 bases from V and 0 bases from J, with 15 bases between. Looked up from germline, CDR1 is MNHEY and CDR2 is SMNVEV (reference sequence). CDR3 in amino acids: CASSSSTGTANYGYTF. In nucleotides, the CDR3 is TGTGCCAGCAGTTCTAGTACGGGAACGGCTAACTATGGCTACACCTTC.

This clonotype appeared a few times. The chain recombines TRBV7-2 with TRBJ1-1, with TRBD1 matching 7 bases. After removal of 6 bases from V and 0 bases from J, the junction contained 10 bases not matched to a gene. Germline CDR1 reads SGHTA; CDR2 reads FQGNSA. CDR3 size: 16 residues. In DNA, the CDR3 is TGTGCCAGCAGTGGGGGGGAGGGGGCCATGAACACTGAAGCTTTCTTT. This translates into CASSGGEGAMNTEAFF.

In its sample, this clonotype was seen many times. V and J are TRBV7-8 and TRBJ2-1; D possibly corresponds to TRBD2 (5 bases). Deletions cut 1 base from V and 8 bases from J, with 12 bases between. The CDR3 is made up of 14 amino acids. Germline values: CDR1 SGHVS, CDR2 FQNEAQ. The CDR3 region is CASSLGERRHEQFF. The CDR3 DNA follows: TGTGCCAGCAGCTTAGGTGAGCGGCGGCATGAGCAGTTCTTC.

This clonotype has more than one count but fewer than ten. The V call is TRBV6-1, the J call TRBJ1-1, with 8 bases that match TRBD1. V lost 10 bases, J lost 11 bases, and 6 bases stayed unmatched. This CDR3 is 10 amino acids long. Germline CDR1 and CDR2: MNHNS and SASEGT. The CDR3 DNA reads as TGTGCCACCCTGGACAGGGCTGCTTTCTTT. This sequence encodes CATLDRAAFF.

This chain joins TRBV2 and TRBJ2-7, with D perhaps TRBD2 (5 bases). Germline V gene data show CDR1 as SNHLY and CDR2 as FYNNEI. Trimming stripped 7 bases from V and 1 base from J, with 14 bases between. There are 14 residues in the CDR3. CDR3 protein: CASIQRVLSYEQYF. In DNA form, the CDR3 reads TGTGCCAGCATCCAGAGGGTACTTTCCTACGAGCAGTACTTC.

The chain uses TRBV23-1 and TRBJ1-1, with D perhaps matching TRBD1 (5 bases). TRBV23-1 is an ORF for which the function is uncertain. This CDR3 region has 15 residues. V was cut by 0 bases and J by 4 bases, with 12 bases left in between. DNA for the CDR3: TGCGCCAGCAGTCAATCGCCAGGGAAGGGCACTGAAGCTTTCTTT. Its protein product is CASSQSPGKGTEAFF.

This clonotype was observed a handful of times. CDR3 amino acids: CASSYLTSGALQETQYF. Written as DNA, the CDR3 is TGTGCCAGCAGTTACCTCACTAGCGGGGCCCTCCAAGAGACCCAGTACTTC. The rearrangement uses TRBV28 and TRBJ2-5, with 10 bases matching TRBD2. Germline CDR1 reads MDHEN; CDR2 reads SYDVKM. The ends lost 4 bases at V and 1 base at J; junction bases unmatched: 9. The CDR3 spans 17 residues.

This clonotype occurred a few times. J is TRBJ2-1 and V is TRBV19; D remains ambiguous. Germline V gene sequence: CDR1 LNHDA, CDR2 SQIVND (reference sequence). Trimming cost V 3 bases and J 6 bases, with 6 bases left between them. The CDR3 covers 12 residues. The CDR3 loop reads CASSILANEQFF. The CDR3 DNA reads as TGTGCCAGTAGTATTTTAGCCAATGAGCAGTTCTTC. Full variable domain (outside the CDR3, taken from reference TRBV19 and TRBJ2-1): DGGITQSPKYLFRKEGQNVTLSCEQNLNHDAMYWYRQDPGQGLRLIYYSQIVNDFQKGDIAEGYSVSREKKESFPLTVTSAQKNPTAFYLCASSILANEQFFGPGTRLTVL.

The chain carries TRBV15 and TRBJ1-1; TRBD1 is a possible D gene (5 bases). Deletions cut 5 bases from V and 6 bases from J, with 7 bases between. Per germline, CDR1 LNHNV and CDR2 YYDKDF (reference sequence). The CDR3 sequence is 11 residues long. The DNA for the CDR3 is TGTGCCACCAGCGAGGGGCCTGAAGCTTTCTTT. It codes for CATSEGPEAFF.

There are a few counts of this clonotype. The J gene is TRBJ1-1, the V gene TRBV20-1; perhaps TRBD1 as D (6 bases). Trimming left V 3 bases short and J 0 bases short, with 14 bases between. CDR1 and CDR2 from the germline V gene are DFQATT and SNEGSKA (reference sequence). CDR3 length: 15 amino acids. CDR3 region: CSARDSALMNTEAFF. The DNA for the CDR3 is TGCAGTGCTAGGGACAGTGCCCTTATGAACACTGAAGCTTTCTTT.

This chain connects TRBV19 to TRBJ2-2; D may be TRBD2 (6 bases). CDR1 and CDR2 (germline): LNHDA, SQIVND (reference sequence). Trimming cost V 3 bases and J 6 bases, with 11 bases left between them. The CDR3 consists of 14 residues. The chain's CDR3 is CASSITGTAGELFF. CDR3 coding DNA: TGTGCCAGTAGTATCACCGGGACTGCCGGGGAGCTGTTTTTT.

The chain combines TRBV7-6 with TRBJ2-1; a possible D gene is TRBD2 (5 bases). V lost 7 bases to trimming and J lost 3 bases, with 10 bases between them. This CDR3 has 13 amino acids. Germline CDR1 and CDR2: SGHVS and FNYEAQ. The CDR3: CASIAWGYNEQFF. CDR3 nucleotide sequence: TGTGCCAGCATAGCGTGGGGCTACAATGAGCAGTTCTTC.

The sample holds many counts of this clonotype. In nucleotides, the CDR3 is TGTGCCAGCAGCTGGGGGATGTTCAGGGCCGGTACGCAGTATTTT. Translated: CASSWGMFRAGTQYF. This chain connects TRBV7-8 to TRBJ2-3; D is perhaps TRBD1 or TRBD2 (5 bases each). The CDR3 has 15 residues. The V end lost 4 bases, the J end lost 8 bases, and 19 bases lay between the germline ends. The germline gives CDR1 SGHVS, CDR2 FQNEAQ.

Comment on this clonotype: A read error may produce the germline difference seen at one junction end. This chain uses TRBV24-1 with TRBJ2-1, with D perhaps TRBD1 (5 bases). The CDR3 extends over 15 amino acids. Germline CDR1 and CDR2: KGHDR and SFDVKD. The CDR3 loop reads CVTSDRQWGTNEQFF. The CDR3 nucleotides are TGTGTCACCAGTGATCGACAGTGGGGTACGAATGAGCAGTTCTTC.

This clonotype was observed a handful of times. The CDR3 sequence: CASSEPTGGYGYTF. CDR3 bases: TGTGCCAGCAGTGAACCCACAGGGGGCTATGGCTACACCTTC. The chain uses TRBV6-1 and TRBJ1-2; the match to TRBD1 covers 8 bases. The V segment lost 2 bases and the J segment 4 bases; nucleotides outside the gene matches: 3. Germline V gene lookup returns CDR1 MNHNS and CDR2 SASEGT. There are 14 residues in the CDR3.

This sequence joins TRBV9 and TRBJ1-4, with TRBD1 as a possible D gene (6 bases). V lost 3 bases, J lost 0 bases, and 9 bases lay in between. CDR1 is SGDLS and CDR2 is YYNGEE in the germline V gene. The CDR3 loop spans 15 amino acids. CDR3 in DNA: TGTGCCAGCAGCGGCTCAGGGGCAACTAATGAAAAACTGTTTTTT. Protein sequence: CASSGSGATNEKLFF.

The chain uses TRBV12-3 or TRBV12-4 and TRBJ2-2; D is ambiguous. This CDR3 has 10 amino acids. The V gene lost 9 bases and the J gene lost 8 bases, with 7 bases spanning the gap. In nucleotides, the CDR3 is TGTGCCAGTTACCAAGGGGAGCTGTTTTTT. The encoded protein is CASYQGELFF.

The chain carries TRBV5-1 and TRBJ2-7; TRBD2 is a possible D gene (6 bases). Trimming took off 3 bases at V and 4 bases at J, with 17 bases between the two ends. Looked up from germline, CDR1 is SGHRS and CDR2 is YFSETQ. The CDR3 has 15 amino acids. The CDR3 protein is CASSYNRENRYEQYF. CDR3 nucleotides: TGCGCCAGCAGCTACAACCGGGAGAACCGATACGAGCAGTACTTC.

This clonotype has ten or more counts. This rearrangement joins TRBV7-6 to TRBJ2-1; 10 positions match TRBD2. The ends lost 5 bases at V and 0 bases at J; junction bases unmatched: 4. The CDR3 spans 16 residues. Per germline, CDR1 SGHVS and CDR2 FNYEAQ. The CDR3 nucleotides are TGTGCCAGCAGCAACAGCGGGGGGGCCTCCTACAATGAGCAGTTCTTC. This encodes CASSNSGGASYNEQFF.

The chain recombines TRBV11-3 with TRBJ1-1; no firm D call. CDR3 length equals 15 residues. In germline, CDR1 is SGHNT, CDR2 YENEEA. V lost 0 bases to trimming and J lost 0 bases, with 8 bases between them. The CDR3 DNA sequence: TGTGCCAGCAGCTTAGAAGGCCGGCTGAACACTGAAGCTTTCTTT. As protein: CASSLEGRLNTEAFF.

This clonotype came up a few times. The chain carries TRBV4-1 and TRBJ1-1; weak D call: TRBD1 (6 bases). Germline lookup yields CDR1 MGHRA and CDR2 YSYEKL. Trimming shortened V by 4 bases and J by 0 bases, and 15 bases separated the two germline ends. This CDR3 is 16 amino acids long. The CDR3 reads CASSLRQASVNTEAFF. CDR3 sequence (DNA): TGCGCCAGCAGCCTACGACAGGCATCGGTGAACACTGAAGCTTTCTTT.

This clonotype was counted at least ten times. This chain joins TRBV7-9 and TRBJ2-1, with 8 positions matching TRBD1. This CDR3 comprises 19 residues. V gave up 3 bases and J gave up 4 bases; unmatched junction bases: 17. CDR1 is SEHNR, CDR2 FQNEAQ, per germline (reference sequence). The CDR3 here is CASSFDRTGTSGAYNEQFF. Written as DNA, the CDR3 is TGTGCCAGCAGCTTTGACCGGACAGGGACATCGGGAGCTTACAATGAGCAGTTCTTC.

The table lists this clonotype with a few counts. V usage is TRBV6-6 and J usage is TRBJ2-1; D not resolved. The CDR3 covers 15 residues. Germline CDR1 is MNHNY and CDR2 is SVGAGI (reference sequence). Deletions cut 2 bases from V and 4 bases from J, with 12 bases between. Here the CDR3 DNA reads TGTGCCAGCAGTTACGTCTGGGCAGAATACAATGAGCAGTTCTTC. Its protein is CASSYVWAEYNEQFF.

This clonotype was picked up a small number of times. V and J are TRBV6-1 and TRBJ2-1; no definite D call. Germline V lookup: CDR1 MNHNS, CDR2 SASEGT. CDR3 length equals 12 residues. The V gene lost 8 bases and the J gene lost 3 bases, with 8 bases spanning the gap. The CDR3 nucleotides are TGTGCCAGCTTGGCAATCTACAATGAGCAGTTCTTC. Protein sequence: CASLAIYNEQFF.

The chain couples TRBV7-9 to TRBJ1-1; D gene uncertain. Germline V gene data show CDR1 as SEHNR and CDR2 as FQNEAQ (reference sequence). This CDR3 comprises 15 residues. The V and J ends lost 1 base and 8 bases respectively, with 17 bases between them. DNA of the CDR3: TGTGCCAGCAGCTTAGGAGGTCCCCCATTCCGAGAAGCTTTCTTT. Its protein product is CASSLGGPPFREAFF.